This is a list of T cell receptor delta chains from one sample in a study of Vδ1+ human thymocytes. TCRdb re-identified clones in the multiplex PCR reads via CATT. The table records about 75,000 delta-chain clones, approximately 30% of them present only once. Sequencing input: Vdelta1+ gamma-delta thymocytes from the thymus. These TCRs come from a boy younger than two who had congenital heart surgery. Both conserved end residues are part of each CDR3. The D gene is left open where the match is weak. A row's size may be missing; if present it is once, few, many or a size class.

size	V	J	D	CDR3	DNA
-	TRDV1	TRDJ1	TRDD3	CALGGIRPPKLGDKDDKLIF	TGTGCTCTTGGGGGGATCCGGCCCCCGAAACTGGGGGATAAGGACGATAAACTCATCTTT
-	TRDV1	TRDJ1	-	CALGCLGITDKLIF	TGTGCTCTTGGATGCCTGGGGATTACCGATAAACTCATCTTT
few	TRDV1	TRDJ1	TRDD3	CALGECRNFLTTYWGIFQQSDKLIF	TGTGCTCTTGGGGAGTGCAGAAACTTCCTTACTACTTACTGGGGGATATTTCAGCAGTCCGATAAACTCATCTTT
few	TRDV1	TRDJ1	TRDD3	CALEGYGLGDNTDKLIF	TGTGCTCTTGAGGGGTACGGCCTGGGGGACAACACCGATAAACTCATCTTT
-	TRDV2	TRDJ1	-	CAGDTLGDTGEYTDKLIF	TGTGCCGGTGACACGCTGGGCGATACGGGGGAGTACACCGATAAACTCATCTTT
-	TRDV1	TRDJ1	TRDD3	CALGELVLPSYVLGDRPDKLIF	TGTGCTCTTGGGGAACTGGTCCTACCGTCATATGTACTGGGGGATAGGCCCGATAAACTCATCTTT
-	TRDV1	TRDJ1	-	CALGEASYGLQYPSTDKLIF	TGTGCTCTTGGGGAAGCCTCCTACGGTCTCCAGTACCCGTCCACCGATAAACTCATCTTT
few	TRDV1	TRDJ1	-	CALGDCSPRHRAYTDKLIF	TGTGCTCTTGGGGATTGTTCCCCCCGGCACCGCGCGTACACCGATAAACTCATCTTT
few	TRDV1	TRDJ1	TRDD3	CALGEDLPTSCTGGSNTDKLIF	TGTGCTCTTGGGGAGGATCTTCCTACCTCTTGTACTGGGGGATCAAACACCGATAAACTCATCTTT
few	TRDV1	TRDJ1	-	CALGEPSGDLLVQPYTDKLIF	TGTGCTCTTGGGGAGCCATCGGGGGACCTCCTTGTTCAGCCGTACACCGATAAACTCATCTTT
few	TRDV1	TRDJ1	-	CALGVRWPLYTDKLIF	TGTGCTCTTGGGGTACGTTGGCCGCTATACACCGATAAACTCATCTTT
-	TRDV1	TRDJ1	-	CALGEPANSCGTYTDKLIF	TGTGCTCTTGGGGAACCTGCTAACTCGTGCGGGACTTACACCGATAAACTCATCTTT
few	TRDV1	TRDJ1	TRDD3	CALGEESYWGMGELDKLIF	TGTGCTCTTGGGGAAGAATCCTACTGGGGGATGGGGGAGCTGGATAAACTCATCTTT
few	TRDV1	TRDJ1	-	CALGVPSPGYDNKLIF	TGTGCTCTTGGGGTCCCTTCACCTGGGTACGACAACAAACTCATCTTT
-	TRDV1	TRDJ1	TRDD3	CALGPPGLNNWGMRDKLIF	TGTGCTCTTGGGCCGCCGGGTCTTAATAACTGGGGGATGAGGGATAAACTCATCTTT
-	TRDV1	TRDJ1	TRDD2	CALGEFTAFLPKWGQRADKLIF	TGTGCTCTTGGGGAATTTACGGCTTTCCTACCCAAGTGGGGTCAACGCGCCGATAAACTCATCTTT
few	TRDV1	TRDJ1	-	CALGELDLPIPWGVTDKLIF	TGTGCTCTTGGGGAACTAGACCTACCGATACCTTGGGGGGTCACCGATAAACTCATCTTT
once	TRDV1	TRDJ1	TRDD3	CALGEPDVRAGGSHKLIF	TGTGCTCTTGGGGAACCCGATGTTCGGGCTGGGGGATCTCATAAACTCATCTTT
-	TRDV1	TRDJ1	-	CALGELASPPYSNTDKLIF	TGTGCTCTTGGGGAATTGGCTTCCCCCCCCTACTCTAACACCGATAAACTCATCTTT
-	TRDV1	TRDJ1	TRDD3	CALETHLPNVYWGIKYTDKLIF	TGTGCTCTTGAGACCCACCTCCCAAACGTGTACTGGGGGATAAAGTACACCGATAAACTCATCTTT
few	TRDV1	TRDJ1	TRDD3	CALGDRMTWGFPAGLIF	TGTGCTCTTGGGGATCGCATGACCTGGGGGTTCCCCGCGGGACTCATCTTT
-	TRDV1	TRDJ1	-	CALGERPRLLTDKLIF	TGTGCTCTTGGGGAACGTCCCCGCCTCCTCACCGATAAACTCATCTTT
few	TRDV1	TRDJ1	-	CALGEYVHPPRGTDKLIF	TGTGCTCTTGGGGAATACGTTCACCCCCCTAGGGGCACCGATAAACTCATCTTT
-	TRDV1	TRDJ1	TRDD3	CALGENMAWGIGGKLIF	TGTGCTCTTGGGGAAAATATGGCCTGGGGGATAGGCGGCAAACTCATCTTT
-	TRDV1	TRDJ1	TRDD2	CALGADLPRILTGRTDKLIF	TGTGCTCTTGGGGCTGACCTTCCTAGGATCCTCACTGGGAGGACCGATAAACTCATCTTT
few	TRDV1	TRDJ1	-	CALGEPTGPGSYTDKLIF	TGTGCTCTTGGGGAACCGACTGGTCCTGGATCGTACACCGATAAACTCATCTTT
-	TRDV1	TRDJ1	TRDD3	CALGLSPSGGIFPSTYTDKLIF	TGTGCTCTTGGGTTATCGCCCTCCGGGGGGATATTCCCCTCTACGTACACCGATAAACTCATCTTT